This T cell receptor (beta chain) was sequenced for a study of cytomegalovirus exposure and HLA in healthy donors. Study conclusions and caveats: The study flagged about 150 TCR beta chains as cytomegalovirus-associated.

The germline gives CDR1 SEHNR, CDR2 FQNEAQ (reference sequence). This CDR3 has 15 amino acids. Trimming at V came to 5 bases and at J to 2 bases, leaving 5 bases not matched to a gene. Remarks on this clone: Its matching antigen is unknown.

Clones were sequenced by immunoSEQ multiplex PCR, and TCRdb holds only the in-frame ones, with some missing. The sample contains a few hundred thousand clones, 90% of which appear only once. Specimen: PBMCs. The source of this sequence is a woman aged 18-30 years in good health and CMV-seronegative. V and J are TRBV7-9 and TRBJ2-7, with 11 nucleotides matching TRBD2. The CDR3 reads CASSPGLAEAYEQYF. CDR3 DNA sequence: TGTGCCAGCAGCCCGGGACTAGCGGAGGCCTACGAGCAGTACTTC. The complete variable domain, with remaining parts taken from reference TRBV7-9 and TRBJ2-7, reads DTGVSQNPRHKITKRGQNVTFRCDPISEHNRLYWYRQTLGQGPEFLTYFQNEAQLEKSRLLSDRFSAERPKGSFSTLEIQRTEQGDSAMYLCASSPGLAEAYEQYFGPGTRLTVT.